Sequencing of this T cell receptor beta chain was carried out in a study of T cell responses to AZD1222 COVID-19 vaccine. TCRdb's copy holds only in-frame clones and misses some; the assay was immunoSEQ multiplex PCR. The repertoire includes 98,000 or so clones, approximately 93% of them detected once, and about 5% sits in the top ten. The germline CDR1 and CDR2 sequences are SNHLY and FYNNEI. V lost 3 bases, J lost 9 bases, and 12 bases lay in between. The CDR3 consists of 13 residues. As for this clone: What it recognizes is unknown.

Study-level results: Two doses of AZD1222 preceded a rise in Spike-specific TCR breadth and depth. Clonal diversity was possibly underestimated; the donors were predominantly white British and more often female.

The V and J genes are TRBV2 and TRBJ2-1; the D is unclear. The source material was peripheral blood, sampled on day 0 of AZD1222 vaccination. This receptor was obtained from an adult in good health. In DNA, the CDR3 is TGTGCCAGCAGTGATTGGGATAATAGTGAGCAGTTCTTC. Protein sequence: CASSDWDNSEQFF.